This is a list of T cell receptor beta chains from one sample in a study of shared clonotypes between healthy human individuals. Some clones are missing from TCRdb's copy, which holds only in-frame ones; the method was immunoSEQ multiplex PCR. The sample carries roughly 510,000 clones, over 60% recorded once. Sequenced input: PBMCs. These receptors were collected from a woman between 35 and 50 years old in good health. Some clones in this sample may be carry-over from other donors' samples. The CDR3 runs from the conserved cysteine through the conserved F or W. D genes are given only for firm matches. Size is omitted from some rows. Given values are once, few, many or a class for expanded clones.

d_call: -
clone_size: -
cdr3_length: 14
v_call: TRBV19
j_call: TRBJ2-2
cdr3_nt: TGTGCCAGTAGTACCCGGGCGAGCACCGGGGAGCTGTTTTTT
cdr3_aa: CASSTRASTGELFF

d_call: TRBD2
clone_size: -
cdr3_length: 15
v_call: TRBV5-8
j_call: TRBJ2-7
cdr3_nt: TGTGCCAGCAGCTTGCGACTAGCGGGCTTCTACGAGCAGTACTTC
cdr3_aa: CASSLRLAGFYEQYF

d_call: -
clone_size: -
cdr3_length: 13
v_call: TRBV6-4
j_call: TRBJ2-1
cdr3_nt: TGTGCCAGCAGAATGGACAGTTACAATGAGCAGTTCTTC
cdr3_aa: CASRMDSYNEQFF

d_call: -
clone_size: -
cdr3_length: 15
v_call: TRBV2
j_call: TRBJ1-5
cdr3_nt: TGTGCCAGCAGGCCCCCGGGACGGATCAATCAGCCCCAGCATTTT
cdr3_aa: CASRPPGRINQPQHF

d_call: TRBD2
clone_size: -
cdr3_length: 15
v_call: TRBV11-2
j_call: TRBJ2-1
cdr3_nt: TGTGCCAGCAGCCCTCTAGCGGGAGTGCGGGGTGAGCAGTTCTTC
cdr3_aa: CASSPLAGVRGEQFF

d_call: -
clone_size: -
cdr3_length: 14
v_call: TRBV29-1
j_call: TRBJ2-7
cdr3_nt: TGCAGCGTACGGAGAGATGGGTCCTCCTACGAGCAGTACTTC
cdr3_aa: CSVRRDGSSYEQYF

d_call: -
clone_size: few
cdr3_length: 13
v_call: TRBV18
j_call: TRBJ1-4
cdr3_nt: TGTGCCAGCTCACCTTCAGGGGACGAAAAACTGTTTTTT
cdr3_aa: CASSPSGDEKLFF

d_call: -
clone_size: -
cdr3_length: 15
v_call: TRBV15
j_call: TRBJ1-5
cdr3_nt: TGTGCCACCAGCAGAGATTATGGGGGAAATCAGCCCCAGCATTTT
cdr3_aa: CATSRDYGGNQPQHF

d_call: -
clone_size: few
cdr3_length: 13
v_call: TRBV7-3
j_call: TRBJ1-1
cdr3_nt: TGTGCCAGCAGCCCTGAACGGGGTACGGCAGCTTTCTTT
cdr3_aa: CASSPERGTAAFF

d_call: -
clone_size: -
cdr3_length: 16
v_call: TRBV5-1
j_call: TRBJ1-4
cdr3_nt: TGCGCCAGCGGCTCCGGGACACATCCAGGGAGGGAAAAACTGTTTTTT
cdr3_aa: CASGSGTHPGREKLFF

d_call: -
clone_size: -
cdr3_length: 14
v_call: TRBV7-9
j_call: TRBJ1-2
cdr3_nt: TGTGCCAGCAGCTTATGGGACACGAGCTATGGCTACACCTTC
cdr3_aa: CASSLWDTSYGYTF

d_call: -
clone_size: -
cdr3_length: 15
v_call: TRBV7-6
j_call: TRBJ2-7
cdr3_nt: TGTGCCAGCAGTCCAAAAGCGGGCAGCTCCTACGAGCAGTACTTC
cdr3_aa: CASSPKAGSSYEQYF

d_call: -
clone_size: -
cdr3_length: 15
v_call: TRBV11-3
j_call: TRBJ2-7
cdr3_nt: TGTGCCAGCAGCCTCGATCCGGACGGATTTGGAGAGCAGTACTTC
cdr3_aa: CASSLDPDGFGEQYF

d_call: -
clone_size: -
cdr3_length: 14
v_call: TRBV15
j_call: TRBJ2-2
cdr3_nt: TGTGCCACCAGCACCGAGCGTATGGCCGGGGAGCTGTTTTTT
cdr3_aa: CATSTERMAGELFF

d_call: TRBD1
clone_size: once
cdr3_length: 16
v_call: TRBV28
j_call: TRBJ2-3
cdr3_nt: TGTGCCAGCAGCACCAGACAGGGCTCCAGCACAGATACGCAGTATTTT
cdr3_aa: CASSTRQGSSTDTQYF

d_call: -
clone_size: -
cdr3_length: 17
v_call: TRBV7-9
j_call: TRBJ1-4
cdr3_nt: TGTGCCAGCAGCTTAGCCTCTCTGCCGCAAACTAATGAAAAACTGTTTTTT
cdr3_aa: CASSLASLPQTNEKLFF

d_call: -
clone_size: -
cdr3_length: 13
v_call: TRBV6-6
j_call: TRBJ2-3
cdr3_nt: TGTGCCAGCAGTCAGTCTACGGGGGATACGCAGTATTTT
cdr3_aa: CASSQSTGDTQYF

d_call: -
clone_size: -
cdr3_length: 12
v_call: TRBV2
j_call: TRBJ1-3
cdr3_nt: TGTGCCAGCAAAGGTTCTGGAAACACCATATATTTT
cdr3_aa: CASKGSGNTIYF

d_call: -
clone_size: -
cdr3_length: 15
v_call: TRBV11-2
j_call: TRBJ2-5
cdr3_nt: TGTGCCAGCAGCTTAGATCCAGGCAGGGAAGAGACCCAGTACTTC
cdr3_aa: CASSLDPGREETQYF